This T cell receptor beta chain was obtained from a study of CD8 T cells in ankylosing spondylitis. Trimming removed 5 bases from V and 0 bases from J; junction bases left unmatched: 6. Germline V gene sequence: CDR1 SGHAT, CDR2 FQNNGV. This CDR3 has 18 residues. TCRdb passed the 5' RACE reads through MiXCR, listing each CDR3 protein once. The sample lists about 340,000 distinct CDR3 sequences, 20% to 25% occurring once. This chain links TRBV11-2 with TRBJ2-1; 14 nucleotides align to TRBD2. Source material: blood, either unsorted or a sorted T cell fraction (not recorded which). The receptor was derived from a male donor with ankylosing spondylitis or in good health (not recorded which). The CDR3 loop is CASSRTSGGQSSYNEQFF. In nucleotides, the CDR3 is TGTGCCAGCAGCCGGACTAGCGGGGGGCAGAGCTCCTACAATGAGCAGTTCTTC.